The clone carrying this T cell receptor beta chain was observed a few times. Authors' processing steps: Reference gene primer amplification yielded estimated nucleated cell counts. Libraries were prepared by immunoSEQ multiplex PCR; TCRdb keeps only in-frame clonotypes and omits some of them. D and trimming were read from the DNA, whereas the V and J calls and clone size are those reported in that table. This table has about 220,000 clones, 80% to 85% appearing once. This sample was included in a study of blood T cell repertoires in COVID-19. As for the study in general: The United States, Italy and Spain supplied acute and convalescent COVID-19 samples. T cells, B-cell-depleted T cells, or PBMCs provided the cDNA or gDNA that served as material.

V dropped 7 bases and J dropped 2; count of bases not matched to a gene: 10. The CDR3 is made up of 15 amino acids. Germline loops: CDR1 LNHDA, CDR2 SQIVND (reference sequence). The TCR was taken from a woman aged 30 to 39 who had recovered from COVID-19. J is TRBJ1-2 and V is TRBV19; 7 nucleotides line up with TRBD1. The sequencing sample was made of peripheral blood. The CDR3 nucleotides are TGTGCCAGTATGCCGGGGACAGTGCCCAACTATGGCTACACCTTC. It codes for CASMPGTVPNYGYTF.